The present TCR beta chain was sequenced within a study of blood T cells in healthy people across ages. About this clonotype itself: The junction shows a germline mismatch at one end, possibly a read error.

The CDR3 runs 16 residues. The germline V gene has CDR1 SGHRS and CDR2 YFSETQ. PCR was performed a second time for about 7 to 11 cycles using a sample-barcoded 5' primer and a J-beta primer mix. One entry per CDR3 protein, called by TCRdb with MiXCR from the 5' RACE reads. This sample carries fewer than 800,000 distinct CDR3 sequences, approximately 21% of them seen once, and the ten largest clones take 3.6%. The rearrangement joins TRBV5-1 to TRBJ2-3; 11 nucleotides align to TRBD2. Input material: blood. The sequence was obtained from a man in his 70s in good health. This CDR3 is CSSSDRLAGSTDTQYF. The CDR3 DNA follows: TGCTCCAGCAGTGATCGACTAGCGGGAAGCACAGATACGCAGTATTTT. The full variable domain, completed using reference TRBV5-1 and TRBJ2-3, is KAGVTQTPRYLIKTRGQQVTLSCSPISGHRSVSWYQQTPGQGLQFLFEYFSETQRNKGNFPGRFSGRQFSNSRSEMNVSTLELGDSALYLCSSSDRLAGSTDTQYFGPGTRLTVL.